The 18 T cell receptor beta chains given below trace back to one sample, sequenced in a study of cytomegalovirus exposure and HLA in healthy donors. Primers for the PCR totalled 60 Vbeta and 13 Jbeta. Profiled with immunoSEQ multiplex PCR; TCRdb holds only in-frame clones, not every one. The repertoire shows tens of thousands of clones; the top ten hold less than 4.5%. The specimen was PBMCs. These receptors all stem from a woman aged 18-29 years in good health and CMV-seronegative.

V usage is TRBV29-1 and J usage is TRBJ2-7; no definite D call. V was cut by 4 bases and J by 5 bases, with 9 bases left in between. Germline V CDR1 and CDR2: SQVTM, ANQGSEA. The CDR3 consists of 11 residues. Written as DNA, the CDR3 is TGCAGCGTTGCGAGAGGCGACGAGCAGTACTTC. Translation: CSVARGDEQYF.

This chain joins TRBV2 and TRBJ2-4; 8 bases are shared with TRBD2. V shed 6 bases, J shed 5 bases, and the junction held 6 bases outside the gene matches. This CDR3 spans 14 amino acids. In germline, CDR1 is SNHLY, CDR2 FYNNEI. The CDR3 region has the DNA TGTGCCAGCAGCGCCTCGGGAGGGGAAAACATTCAGTACTTC. It codes for CASSASGGENIQYF.

The chain recombines TRBV9 with TRBJ1-1; 10 bases are a match to TRBD1. Germline V gene data show CDR1 as SGDLS and CDR2 as YYNGEE. This CDR3 region has 14 residues. V gave up 3 bases and J gave up 5 bases; unmatched junction bases: 4. CDR3 sequence: CASSAGTGVTEAFF. The CDR3 bases are TGTGCCAGCAGCGCAGGGACAGGGGTAACTGAAGCTTTCTTT.

The V gene is TRBV19, the J gene TRBJ1-2; TRBD1 matches 8 bases. Germline loops: CDR1 LNHDA, CDR2 SQIVND (reference sequence). CDR3 length: 14 amino acids. Losses at the gene ends were 3 bases for V and 6 bases for J; bases not matched to a gene: 6. The CDR3 region is CASSILWTGNGYTF. Written as DNA, the CDR3 is TGTGCCAGTAGTATCCTCTGGACAGGGAATGGCTACACCTTC.

V and J are TRBV6-1 and TRBJ2-7, with a tentative D call TRBD2 (5 bases). The CDR3 contains 13 residues. The germline CDR1 and CDR2 sequences are MNHNS and SASEGT. The V and J ends lost 6 bases and 2 bases respectively, with 11 bases between them. In DNA form, the CDR3 reads TGTGCCAGCAGACTAGGGATGGCCTACGAGCAGTACTTC. This encodes CASRLGMAYEQYF.

The rearrangement joins TRBV9 to TRBJ2-1, with 7 nucleotides matching TRBD2. The CDR3 extends over 14 amino acids. The germline gives CDR1 SGDLS, CDR2 YYNGEE. J gave up 8 bases and V 0 bases, and 5 bases lay outside the gene matches. CDR3 sequence reads: CASSVGGTNYEQFF. CDR3 DNA sequence: TGTGCCAGCAGCGTAGGTGGGACTAACTATGAGCAGTTCTTC.

V gene TRBV7-2 combines with J gene TRBJ1-5; a possible D gene is TRBD1 (6 bases). Germline V gene sequence: CDR1 SGHTA, CDR2 FQGNSA. V lost 7 bases, J lost 7 bases, and 14 bases lay in between. The CDR3 extends over 13 amino acids. The CDR3 loop is CASNRGGWQPQHF. The CDR3 DNA is TGTGCCAGCAATCGGGGGGGCTGGCAGCCCCAGCATTTT.

The genes are TRBV30 and TRBJ2-5, with TRBD2 identical over 7 bases. The tail of the sequence fits TRBJ2-7 better, so the J call may be wrong. The germline V gene has CDR1 GTSNPN and CDR2 SVGIG (reference sequence). CDR3 length: 14 residues. CDR3 DNA sequence: TGTGCCTGGAGTGCGGGGGGTAGCTCCTACGAGCAGTACTTC. Protein product: CAWSAGGSSYEQYF.

The rearrangement uses TRBV19 and TRBJ1-4, with D hard to call. V was pared by 3 bases and J by 6 bases, with 17 bases between. Looked up from germline, CDR1 is LNHDA and CDR2 is SQIVND (reference sequence). The CDR3 runs 16 residues. The CDR3 region has the DNA TGTGCCAGTAGTATGCCCCCCCAACTTTCGGATGAAAAACTGTTTTTT. Protein sequence: CASSMPPQLSDEKLFF.

The chain has TRBV29-1 and TRBJ2-1, with 11 bases aligning to TRBD2. CDR1 and CDR2 from the germline V gene are SQVTM and ANQGSEA. V lost 2 bases to trimming and J lost 0 bases; unmatched junction nucleotides: 9. The CDR3 extends over 18 amino acids. The CDR3 bases are TGCAGCGTTGAATTTCTAGCGGGAGGAGGGAGCTCCTACAATGAGCAGTTCTTC. Its translation: CSVEFLAGGGSSYNEQFF.

Notes on this clone: Within the sample, other DNA sequences also encode this same CDR3. The chain couples TRBV12-5 to TRBJ2-7; the match to TRBD1 covers 7 bases. V lost 4 bases, J lost 5 bases, and 8 bases stayed unmatched. The CDR3 length is 14 residues. Germline CDR1 and CDR2: LGHNT and FRNRAP. The CDR3 region is CASGSVVTGHEQYF. The CDR3 coding sequence is TGTGCTAGTGGTTCCGTCGTGACAGGGCACGAGCAGTACTTC. The full variable domain, rest sourced from reference TRBV12-5 and TRBJ2-7, is DARVTQTPRHKVTEMGQEVTMRCQPILGHNTVFWYRQTMMQGLELLAYFRNRAPLDDSGMPKDRFSAEMPDATLATLKIQPSEPRDSAVYFCASGSVVTGHEQYFGPGTRLTVT.

J is TRBJ2-7 and V is TRBV18, with 7 bases lining up with TRBD2. CDR3 length: 15 amino acids. V was pared by 4 bases and J by 4 bases, with 10 bases of the junction left unmatched. Germline CDR1 KGHSH, CDR2 LQKENI. Written as DNA, the CDR3 is TGTGCCAGCTCACTCGGCCCGGCGGGGGTGTACGAGCAGTACTTC. This encodes CASSLGPAGVYEQYF.

The CDR3 nucleotides read TGTGCCAGCAGTTACTCGAACGGGGATGAGCAGTTCTTC. Amino acids: CASSYSNGDEQFF. V usage is TRBV6-5 and J usage is TRBJ2-1, with D perhaps matching TRBD2 (5 bases). Germline V gene sequence: CDR1 MNHEY, CDR2 SVGAGI. This CDR3 is built from 13 residues. Trimming removed 0 bases from V and 8 bases from J, with 8 bases in between.

This chain uses TRBV25-1 with TRBJ1-2; 7 bases fit TRBD1. The trim removed 0 bases at V and 2 bases at J, leaving 3 bases unmatched. Per the germline V gene, CDR1 is MGHDK and CDR2 is SYGVNS. This CDR3 contains 15 residues. CDR3 sequence reads: CASSEYGDSNYGYTF. The CDR3 DNA sequence: TGTGCCAGCAGTGAATATGGGGACAGCAACTATGGCTACACCTTC.

This sequence joins TRBV6-1 and TRBJ1-2; TRBD1 aligns across 8 bases. The CDR3 is 15 residues long. Germline V gene data show CDR1 as MNHNS and CDR2 as SASEGT. Trimming cost V 6 bases and J 5 bases; bases outside gene matches: 11. The CDR3 sequence: CASSTRDRYHYGYTF. The DNA for the CDR3 is TGTGCCAGCAGCACACGGGACAGGTACCATTATGGCTACACCTTC.

This chain uses TRBV19 with TRBJ2-7; TRBD1 matches 10 bases. The CDR3 consists of 15 residues. Germline CDR1 reads LNHDA; CDR2 reads SQIVND (reference sequence). V trimming: 6 bases; J trimming: 5 bases; junction bases outside the gene matches: 10. DNA for the CDR3: TGTGCCAGTAGAACCACCGGGACAGGGGTCCACGAGCAGTACTTC. It translates to CASRTTGTGVHEQYF.

The V gene is TRBV9, the J gene TRBJ1-1; D ambiguous. Germline lookup yields CDR1 SGDLS and CDR2 YYNGEE. Trimming shortened V by 4 bases and J by 1 base, and 11 bases separated the two germline ends. This CDR3 spans 14 amino acids. The CDR3 DNA sequence: TGTGCCAGCAGCCCTCGGGTTTCGAACACTGAAGCTTTCTTT. Amino acid sequence: CASSPRVSNTEAFF. The full variable domain, completed using reference TRBV9 and TRBJ1-1, is DSGVTQTPKHLITATGQRVTLRCSPRSGDLSVYWYQQSLDQGLQFLIQYYNGEERAKGNILERFSAQQFPDLHSELNLSSLELGDSALYFCASSPRVSNTEAFFGQGTRLTVV.

This CDR3 is CASSYDSYEQFF. The CDR3 bases are TGTGCCAGCAGTTACGATAGCTATGAGCAGTTCTTC. The V call is TRBV6-5, the J call TRBJ2-1; D is uncertain. The V gene's germline CDR1 is MNHEY and CDR2 SVGAGI. The CDR3 contains 12 residues. Trimming took 2 bases from V and 8 from J, leaving 7 bases between them.